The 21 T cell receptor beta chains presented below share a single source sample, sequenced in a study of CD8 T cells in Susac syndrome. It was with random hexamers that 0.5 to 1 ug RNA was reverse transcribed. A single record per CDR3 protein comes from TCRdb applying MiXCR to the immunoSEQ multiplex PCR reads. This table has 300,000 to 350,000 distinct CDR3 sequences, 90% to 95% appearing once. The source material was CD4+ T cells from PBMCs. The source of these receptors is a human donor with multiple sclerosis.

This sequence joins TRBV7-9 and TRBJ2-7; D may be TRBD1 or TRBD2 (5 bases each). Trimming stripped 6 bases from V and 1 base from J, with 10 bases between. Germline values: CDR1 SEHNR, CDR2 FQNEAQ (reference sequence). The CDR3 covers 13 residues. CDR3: CASSGGGSYEQYF. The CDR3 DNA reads TGTGCCAGCAGTGGGGGTGGATCCTACGAGCAGTACTTC.

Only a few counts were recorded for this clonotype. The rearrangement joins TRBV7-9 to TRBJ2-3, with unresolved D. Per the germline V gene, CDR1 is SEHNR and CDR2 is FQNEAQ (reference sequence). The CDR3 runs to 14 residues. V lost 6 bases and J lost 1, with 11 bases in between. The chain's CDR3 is CASRLTGGTDTQYF. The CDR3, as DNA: TGTGCCAGCAGGTTAACTGGGGGCACAGATACGCAGTATTTT.

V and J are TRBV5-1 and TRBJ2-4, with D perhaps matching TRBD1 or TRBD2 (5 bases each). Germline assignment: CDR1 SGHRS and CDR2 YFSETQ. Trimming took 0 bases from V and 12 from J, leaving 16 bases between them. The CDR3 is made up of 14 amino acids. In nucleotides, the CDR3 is TGCGCCAGCAGCTTGGCCGTCGGGGCTACCCCTCAGTACTTC. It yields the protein CASSLAVGATPQYF.

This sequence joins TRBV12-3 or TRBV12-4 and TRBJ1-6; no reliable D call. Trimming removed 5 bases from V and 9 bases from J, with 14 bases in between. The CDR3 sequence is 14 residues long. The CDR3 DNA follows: TGTGCCAGCAGTCATCAGGAGATTGGTTCACCCCTCCACTTT. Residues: CASSHQEIGSPLHF.

The CDR3 region is CASSYSGSNSPLHF. In DNA form, the CDR3 reads TGTGCCAGCAGTTACAGTGGGTCCAATTCACCCCTCCACTTT. This rearrangement joins TRBV6-2 or TRBV6-3 to TRBJ1-6; D remains unclear. This CDR3 has 14 amino acids. Germline assignment: CDR1 MNHEY and CDR2 SVGEGT. V lost 2 bases to trimming and J lost 7 bases, with 9 bases between them.

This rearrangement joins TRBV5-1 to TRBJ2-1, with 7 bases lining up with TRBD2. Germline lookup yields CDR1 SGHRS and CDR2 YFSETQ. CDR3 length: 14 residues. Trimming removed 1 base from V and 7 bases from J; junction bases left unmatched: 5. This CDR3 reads CASSLTLAVNEQFF. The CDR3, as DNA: TGCGCCAGCAGCTTGACGCTAGCGGTGAATGAGCAGTTCTTC.

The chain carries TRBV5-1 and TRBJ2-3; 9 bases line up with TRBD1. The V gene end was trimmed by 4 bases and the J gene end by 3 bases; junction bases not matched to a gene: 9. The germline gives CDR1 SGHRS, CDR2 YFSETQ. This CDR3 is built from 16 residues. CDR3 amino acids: CASSPTRDRATDTQYF. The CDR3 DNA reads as TGCGCCAGCAGCCCCACCCGGGACAGGGCAACAGATACGCAGTATTTT.

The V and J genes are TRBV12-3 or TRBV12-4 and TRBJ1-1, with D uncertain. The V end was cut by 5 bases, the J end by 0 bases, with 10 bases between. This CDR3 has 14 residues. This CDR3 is CASSGPPLNTEAFF. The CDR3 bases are TGTGCCAGCAGTGGACCCCCTCTGAACACTGAAGCTTTCTTT.

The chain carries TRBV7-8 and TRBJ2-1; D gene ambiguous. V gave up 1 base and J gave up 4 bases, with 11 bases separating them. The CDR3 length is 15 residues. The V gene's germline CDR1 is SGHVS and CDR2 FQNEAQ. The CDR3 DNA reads TGTGCCAGCAGCTTAGAGGCCCGCTGGTACAATGAGCAGTTCTTC. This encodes CASSLEARWYNEQFF.

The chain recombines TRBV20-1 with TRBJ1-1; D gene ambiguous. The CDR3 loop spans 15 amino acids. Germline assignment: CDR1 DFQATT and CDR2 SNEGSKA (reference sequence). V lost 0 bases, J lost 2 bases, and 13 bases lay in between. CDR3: CSARDNRGQNTEAFF. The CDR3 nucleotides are TGCAGTGCTAGAGATAATCGGGGTCAAAACACTGAAGCTTTCTTT.

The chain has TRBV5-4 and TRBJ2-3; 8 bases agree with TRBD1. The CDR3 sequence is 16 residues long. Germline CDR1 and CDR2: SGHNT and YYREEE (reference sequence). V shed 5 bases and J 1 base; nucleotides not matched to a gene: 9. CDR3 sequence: CASRKDRDAGTDTQYF. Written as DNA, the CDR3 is TGTGCCAGCAGGAAGGACAGGGACGCTGGCACAGATACGCAGTATTTT.

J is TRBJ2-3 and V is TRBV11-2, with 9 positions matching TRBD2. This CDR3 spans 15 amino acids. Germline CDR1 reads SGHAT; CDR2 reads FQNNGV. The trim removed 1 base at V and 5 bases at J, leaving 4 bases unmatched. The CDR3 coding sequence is TGTGCCAGCAGCTTAGTAGCGGGAGCCCAAGATACGCAGTATTTT. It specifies CASSLVAGAQDTQYF.

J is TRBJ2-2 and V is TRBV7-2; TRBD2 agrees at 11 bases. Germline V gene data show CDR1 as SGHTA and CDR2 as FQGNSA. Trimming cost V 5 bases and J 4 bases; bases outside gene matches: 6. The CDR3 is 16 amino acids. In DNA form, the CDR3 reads TGTGCCAGCAGCCTTAGCGGGAGGGCCAGCACCGGGGAGCTGTTTTTT. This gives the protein CASSLSGRASTGELFF. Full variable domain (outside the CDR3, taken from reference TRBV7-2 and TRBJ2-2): GAGVSQSPSNKVTEKGKDVELRCDPISGHTALYWYRQSLGQGLEFLIYFQGNSAPDKSGLPSDRFSAERTGGSVSTLTIQRTQQEDSAVYLCASSLSGRASTGELFFGEGSRLTVL.

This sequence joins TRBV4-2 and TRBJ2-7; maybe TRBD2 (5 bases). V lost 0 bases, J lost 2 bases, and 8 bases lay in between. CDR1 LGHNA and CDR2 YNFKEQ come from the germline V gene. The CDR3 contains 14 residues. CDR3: CASSQDREPYEQYF. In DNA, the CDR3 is TGTGCCAGCAGCCAAGATAGGGAGCCCTACGAGCAGTACTTC.

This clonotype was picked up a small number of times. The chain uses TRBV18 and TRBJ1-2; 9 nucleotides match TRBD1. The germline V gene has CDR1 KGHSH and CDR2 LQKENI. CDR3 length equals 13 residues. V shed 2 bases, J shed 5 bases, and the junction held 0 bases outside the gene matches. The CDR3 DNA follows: TGTGCCAGCTCACCAGGGACAGGGTATGGCTACACCTTC. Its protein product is CASSPGTGYGYTF.

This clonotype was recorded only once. This CDR3 reads CASSPALGFPLFF. As DNA, the CDR3 is TGTGCCAGCAGTCCCGCCCTTGGCTTCCCACTGTTTTTT. J is TRBJ1-4 and V is TRBV6-5; D remains unclear. CDR3 length: 13 residues. Germline CDR1 MNHEY, CDR2 SVGAGI. Trimming took off 5 bases at V and 13 bases at J, with 17 bases between the two ends.

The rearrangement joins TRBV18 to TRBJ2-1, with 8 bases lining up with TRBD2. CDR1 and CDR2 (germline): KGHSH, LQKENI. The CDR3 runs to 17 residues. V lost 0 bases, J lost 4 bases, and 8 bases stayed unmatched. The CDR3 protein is CASSPPKERGPYNEQFF. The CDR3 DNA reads TGTGCCAGCTCACCACCGAAGGAGCGGGGGCCGTACAATGAGCAGTTCTTC.

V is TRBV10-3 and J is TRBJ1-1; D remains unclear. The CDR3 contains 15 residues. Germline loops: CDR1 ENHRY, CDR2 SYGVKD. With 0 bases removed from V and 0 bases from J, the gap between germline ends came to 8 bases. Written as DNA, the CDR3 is TGTGCCATCAGTGAGTCCTTGGACCTGAACACTGAAGCTTTCTTT. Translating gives CAISESLDLNTEAFF.

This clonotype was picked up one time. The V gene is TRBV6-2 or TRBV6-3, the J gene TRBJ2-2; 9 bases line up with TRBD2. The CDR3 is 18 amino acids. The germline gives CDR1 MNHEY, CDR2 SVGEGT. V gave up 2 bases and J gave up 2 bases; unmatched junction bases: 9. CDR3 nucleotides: TGTGCCAGCAGTTACCCCACGCGGGGGGGGATCAACACCGGGGAGCTGTTTTTT. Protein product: CASSYPTRGGINTGELFF.

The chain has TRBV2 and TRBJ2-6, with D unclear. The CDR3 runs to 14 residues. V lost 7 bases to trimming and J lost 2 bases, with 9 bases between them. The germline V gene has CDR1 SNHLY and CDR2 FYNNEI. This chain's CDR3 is CASTREAGANVLTF. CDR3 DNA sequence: TGTGCCAGCACTAGAGAGGCTGGGGCCAACGTCCTGACTTTC.

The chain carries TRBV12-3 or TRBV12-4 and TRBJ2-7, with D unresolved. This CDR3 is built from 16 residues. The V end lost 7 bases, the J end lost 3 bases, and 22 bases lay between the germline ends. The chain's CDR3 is CASTLLGLSPVYEQYF. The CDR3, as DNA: TGTGCCAGCACCCTGTTAGGGTTGTCACCCGTCTACGAGCAGTACTTC.